What follows describes a single T cell receptor (beta chain). This sample is drawn from a study of blood T cell repertoires in COVID-19. Study-level information: COVID-19 samples, acute and convalescent, were from the United States, Italy and Spain.

Sequenced by immunoSEQ multiplex PCR; TCRdb stores in-frame clones only, minus some. The data show 250,000 to 350,000 clones, about nine tenths seen once. CDR3 length equals 15 residues. V lost 2 bases, J lost 1 base, and 2 bases stayed unmatched. Germline V gene sequence: CDR1 SNHLY, CDR2 FYNNEI. The chain uses TRBV2 and TRBJ2-3; 8 positions match TRBD1. The sequence derives from a woman aged 25-40 years with COVID-19, enrolled during active disease. The sample taken for sequencing was peripheral blood. The CDR3 region has the DNA TGTGCCAGCAGTGAAATGGGACAGGGCACAGATACGCAGTATTTT. This sequence encodes CASSEMGQGTDTQYF.